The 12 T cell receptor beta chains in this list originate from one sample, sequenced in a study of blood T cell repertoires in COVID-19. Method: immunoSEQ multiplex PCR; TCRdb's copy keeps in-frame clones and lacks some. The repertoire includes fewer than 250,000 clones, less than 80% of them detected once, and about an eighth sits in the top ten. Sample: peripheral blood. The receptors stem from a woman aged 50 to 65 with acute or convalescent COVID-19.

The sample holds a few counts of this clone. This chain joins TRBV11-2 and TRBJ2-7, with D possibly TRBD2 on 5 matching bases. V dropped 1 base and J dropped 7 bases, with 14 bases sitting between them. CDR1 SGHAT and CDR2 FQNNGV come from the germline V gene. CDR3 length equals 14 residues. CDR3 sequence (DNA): TGTGCCAGCAGCTTAGTAAGTGAGGGCTGGGAGCAGTACTTC. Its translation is CASSLVSEGWEQYF.

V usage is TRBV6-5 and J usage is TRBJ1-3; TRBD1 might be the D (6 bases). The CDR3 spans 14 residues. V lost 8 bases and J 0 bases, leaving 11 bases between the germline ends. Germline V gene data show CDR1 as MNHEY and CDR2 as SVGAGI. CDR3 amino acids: CASGQPISGNTIYF. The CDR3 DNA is TGTGCCAGCGGACAGCCGATCTCTGGAAACACCATATATTTT.

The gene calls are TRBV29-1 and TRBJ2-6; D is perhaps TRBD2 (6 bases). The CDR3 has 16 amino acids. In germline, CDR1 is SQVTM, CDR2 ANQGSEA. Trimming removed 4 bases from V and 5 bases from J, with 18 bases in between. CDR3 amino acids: CSVGDRPGVRANVLTF. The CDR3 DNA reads TGCAGCGTTGGGGATCGGCCGGGGGTTAGGGCCAACGTCCTGACTTTC.

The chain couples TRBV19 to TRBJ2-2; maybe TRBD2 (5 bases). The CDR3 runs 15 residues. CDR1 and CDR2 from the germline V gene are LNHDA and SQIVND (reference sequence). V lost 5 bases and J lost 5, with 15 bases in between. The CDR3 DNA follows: TGTGCCAGTAGTCCAGCGGACGAAGGGACCGGGGAGCTGTTTTTT. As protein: CASSPADEGTGELFF.

CDR3 sequence reads: CASSFLSGDAEAFF. CDR3 nucleotides: TGCGCCAGCAGCTTTCTATCAGGGGATGCTGAAGCTTTCTTT. The chain links TRBV5-1 to TRBJ1-1; possibly TRBD1 for D (6 bases). The V and J ends lost 2 bases and 6 bases respectively, with 14 bases between them. The CDR3 is 14 residues long. Germline-derived CDR1 and CDR2 are SGHRS and YFSETQ.

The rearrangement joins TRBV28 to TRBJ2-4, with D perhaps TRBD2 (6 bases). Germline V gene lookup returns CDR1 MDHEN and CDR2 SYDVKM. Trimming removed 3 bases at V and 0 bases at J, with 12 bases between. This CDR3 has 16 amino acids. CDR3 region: CASSFGRTIAKNIQYF. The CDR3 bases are TGTGCCAGCAGTTTCGGGAGAACTATAGCCAAAAACATTCAGTACTTC. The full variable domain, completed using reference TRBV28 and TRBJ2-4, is DVKVTQSSRYLVKRTGEKVFLECVQDMDHENMFWYRQDPGLGLRLIYFSYDVKMKEKGDIPEGYSVSREKKERFSLILESASTNQTSMYLCASSFGRTIAKNIQYFGAGTRLSVL.

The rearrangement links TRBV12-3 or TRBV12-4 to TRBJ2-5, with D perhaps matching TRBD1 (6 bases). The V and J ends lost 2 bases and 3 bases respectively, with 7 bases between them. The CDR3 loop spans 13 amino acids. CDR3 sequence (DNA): TGTGCCAGCAGTTTAAGACAGGAAGAGACCCAGTACTTC. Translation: CASSLRQEETQYF.

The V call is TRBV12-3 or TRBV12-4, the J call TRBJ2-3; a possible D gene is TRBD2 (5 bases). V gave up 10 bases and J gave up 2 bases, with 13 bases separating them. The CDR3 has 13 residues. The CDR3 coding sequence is TGTGCCACCACGAGACTACCCACAGATACGCAGTATTTT. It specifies CATTRLPTDTQYF.

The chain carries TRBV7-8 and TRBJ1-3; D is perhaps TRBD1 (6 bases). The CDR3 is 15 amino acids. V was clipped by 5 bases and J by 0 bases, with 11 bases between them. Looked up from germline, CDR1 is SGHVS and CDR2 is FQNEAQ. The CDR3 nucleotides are TGTGCCAGCAGCCCCGGGACACACTCTGGAAACACCATATATTTT. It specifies CASSPGTHSGNTIYF.

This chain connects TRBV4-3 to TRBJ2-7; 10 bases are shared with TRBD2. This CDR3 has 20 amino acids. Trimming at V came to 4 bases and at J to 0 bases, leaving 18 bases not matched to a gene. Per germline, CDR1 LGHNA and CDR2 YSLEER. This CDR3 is CASSPGATGTSEKPSYEQYF. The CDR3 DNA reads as TGCGCCAGCAGCCCAGGGGCGACCGGGACTAGCGAGAAACCCTCCTACGAGCAGTACTTC.

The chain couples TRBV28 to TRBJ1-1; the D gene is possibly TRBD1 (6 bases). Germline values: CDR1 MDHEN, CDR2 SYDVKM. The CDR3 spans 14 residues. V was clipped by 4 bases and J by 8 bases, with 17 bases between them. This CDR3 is CASSSGMRGREAFF. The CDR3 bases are TGTGCCAGCAGTTCCGGGATGAGGGGGAGAGAAGCTTTCTTT.

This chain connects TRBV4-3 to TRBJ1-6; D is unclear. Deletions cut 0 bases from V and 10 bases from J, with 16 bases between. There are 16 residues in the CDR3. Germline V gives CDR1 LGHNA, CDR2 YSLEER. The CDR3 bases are TGCGCCAGCAGCCAAGATAGGCGGGCTCGGGGATCACCCCTCCACTTT. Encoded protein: CASSQDRRARGSPLHF.